These T cell receptor beta chains were read from a single sample in a study of OX40 agonist ivuxolimab in advanced cancers. Profiled with immunoSEQ multiplex PCR; TCRdb holds only in-frame clones, not every one. The table has 36,000 or so clones, about 78% seen once; the top ten hold roughly 23%. The input for sequencing was CD4+ or CD8+ T cells sorted from blood, taken in a trial of the OX40 agonist ivuxolimab. These receptors all stem from an adult with an advanced solid tumor such as melanoma, head and neck, liver or kidney cancer. The CDR3 runs from the conserved cysteine through the conserved F or W. Fields, in order: J gene, D gene, V gene, clone size, CDR3 protein, CDR3 DNA. The D gene is left open where the match is weak. Rows give clone size only sometimes, using once, few, many, or a class for an expanded clone.

J gene: TRBJ2-5; D gene: TRBD2; V gene: TRBV4-1; clone size: NA; CDR3 protein: CASSREGLAGETQYF; CDR3 DNA: TGCGCCAGCAGCCGCGAGGGACTAGCGGGGGAGACCCAGTACTTC
J gene: TRBJ2-1; D gene: NA; V gene: TRBV10-3; clone size: few; CDR3 protein: CAISFGDGEQFF; CDR3 DNA: TGTGCCATCAGTTTCGGGGACGGTGAGCAGTTCTTC
J gene: TRBJ1-2; D gene: TRBD1; V gene: TRBV28; clone size: NA; CDR3 protein: CASSLGDRRLYGYTF; CDR3 DNA: TGTGCCAGCAGTTTAGGGGACAGGCGCCTCTATGGCTACACCTTC
J gene: TRBJ2-1; D gene: TRBD2; V gene: TRBV11-2; clone size: once; CDR3 protein: CASSLRTSGYNEQFF; CDR3 DNA: TGTGCCAGCAGCTTACGAACTAGCGGCTACAATGAGCAGTTCTTC
J gene: TRBJ2-3; D gene: NA; V gene: TRBV9; clone size: NA; CDR3 protein: CASSEGGGYRTDTQYF; CDR3 DNA: TGTGCCAGCAGCGAGGGGGGTGGATACCGCACAGATACGCAGTATTTT
J gene: TRBJ2-2; D gene: NA; V gene: TRBV2; clone size: NA; CDR3 protein: CASRDGNTGELFF; CDR3 DNA: TGTGCCAGCAGGGACGGTAACACCGGGGAGCTGTTTTTT
J gene: TRBJ1-4; D gene: NA; V gene: TRBV2; clone size: NA; CDR3 protein: CASSVPGRNEKLFF; CDR3 DNA: TGTGCCAGCAGTGTCCCAGGGCGCAATGAAAAACTGTTTTTT
J gene: TRBJ1-5; D gene: NA; V gene: TRBV19; clone size: NA; CDR3 protein: CASSMWSGGNQPQHF; CDR3 DNA: TGTGCCAGTAGTATGTGGTCAGGGGGCAATCAGCCCCAGCATTTT
J gene: TRBJ2-7; D gene: NA; V gene: TRBV6-4; clone size: NA; CDR3 protein: CASTPIKDLYYEQYF; CDR3 DNA: TGTGCCAGCACCCCTATAAAGGACCTCTACTACGAGCAGTACTTC
J gene: TRBJ1-1; D gene: NA; V gene: TRBV9; clone size: NA; CDR3 protein: CASSVGSTTEAFF; CDR3 DNA: TGTGCCAGCAGCGTAGGATCGACCACTGAAGCTTTCTTT
J gene: TRBJ1-1; D gene: NA; V gene: TRBV5-1; clone size: NA; CDR3 protein: CASSLNPSGKNTEAFF; CDR3 DNA: TGCGCCAGCAGCTTGAATCCCTCTGGGAAGAACACTGAAGCTTTCTTT
J gene: TRBJ1-2; D gene: NA; V gene: TRBV19; clone size: NA; CDR3 protein: CASSYSSPGRYGYTF; CDR3 DNA: TGTGCCAGTAGTTATAGCAGTCCAGGGCGATATGGCTACACCTTC
J gene: TRBJ2-1; D gene: TRBD2; V gene: TRBV19; clone size: once; CDR3 protein: CASSFGLAGAAYNEQFF; CDR3 DNA: TGTGCCAGTAGTTTCGGACTAGCGGGAGCGGCCTACAATGAGCAGTTCTTC
J gene: TRBJ2-1; D gene: NA; V gene: TRBV9; clone size: few; CDR3 protein: CASSAGVTYNEQFF; CDR3 DNA: TGTGCCAGCAGCGCAGGGGTGACCTACAATGAGCAGTTCTTC
J gene: TRBJ2-2; D gene: TRBD2; V gene: TRBV13; clone size: NA; CDR3 protein: CASSSTSGSIAGELFF; CDR3 DNA: TGTGCCAGCAGCTCAACTAGCGGGAGTATAGCCGGGGAGCTGTTTTTT
J gene: TRBJ2-7; D gene: NA; V gene: TRBV6-5; clone size: NA; CDR3 protein: CASSQMGGQYEQYF; CDR3 DNA: TGTGCCAGCAGCCAAATGGGGGGGCAATACGAGCAGTACTTC
J gene: TRBJ2-1; D gene: NA; V gene: TRBV5-6; clone size: few; CDR3 protein: CASTLKLMSDSYNEQFF; CDR3 DNA: TGTGCCAGCACCCTCAAACTAATGTCGGACTCCTACAATGAGCAGTTCTTC
J gene: TRBJ1-1; D gene: NA; V gene: TRBV7-7; clone size: NA; CDR3 protein: CASSLSVNTEAFF; CDR3 DNA: TGTGCTAGCAGCTTATCAGTTAACACTGAAGCTTTCTTT
J gene: TRBJ2-7; D gene: TRBD2; V gene: TRBV4-2; clone size: NA; CDR3 protein: CASSQGLADSYEQYF; CDR3 DNA: TGTGCCAGCAGCCAAGGTCTAGCGGATTCCTACGAGCAGTACTTC
J gene: TRBJ2-1; D gene: TRBD2; V gene: TRBV27; clone size: NA; CDR3 protein: CASSLYPFVGGRYNEQFF; CDR3 DNA: TGTGCCAGCAGTTTATACCCCTTTGTGGGAGGGAGGTACAATGAGCAGTTCTTC
J gene: TRBJ1-1; D gene: NA; V gene: TRBV7-3; clone size: NA; CDR3 protein: CASSLIWGTNTEAFF; CDR3 DNA: TGTGCCAGCAGCTTAATTTGGGGTACGAACACTGAAGCTTTCTTT
J gene: TRBJ2-3; D gene: NA; V gene: TRBV11-2; clone size: NA; CDR3 protein: CASSLSVRVEDTQYF; CDR3 DNA: TGTGCCAGCAGCTTATCGGTCAGGGTGGAAGATACGCAGTATTTT